This T cell receptor (beta chain) was captured by sequencing in a study of brain T cells in children with intractable seizures. As concerns this clone: The antigen remains undetermined.

Surgery cases with the highest brain T cell transcript signatures were chosen for sequencing. Pre-surgery treatment included at least one anti-epileptic drug. Overall study findings and caveats: HCMV serostatus was not known, and viral specificity came from CDR3 similarity only. Pre-surgery blood may have been undersampled, hiding some clones.

Losses at the gene ends were 5 bases for V and 3 bases for J; bases not matched to a gene: 3. CDR3 length: 14 amino acids. In germline, CDR1 is MGHRA, CDR2 YSYEKL. Profiling relied on immunoSEQ multiplex PCR, and the TCRdb table lists in-frame clones only, not all of them. Of some 62,000 clones listed, approximately 95% are singletons. V and J are TRBV4-1 and TRBJ2-3; TRBD2 agrees at 9 bases. The source material was peripheral blood, sampled at surgery. This receptor was identified in a boy in the first two years of life with focal cortical dysplasia and intractable seizures. CDR3: CASSGAGGTDTQYF. CDR3 nucleotide sequence: TGCGCCAGCAGCGGGGCGGGAGGGACAGATACGCAGTATTTT.